The next 9 T cell receptor beta chains were all read from a single sample in a study of shared clonotypes between healthy human individuals. Assay: immunoSEQ multiplex PCR; the TCRdb copy retains only in-frame clones and omits some. The data contain millions of clones, less than 95% of them seen just once; the ten biggest clones take up roughly 1%. Naive CD8 cells were CD45RO-negative, positively selected for CCR7, excluding terminally differentiated effector memory CD45RA+ cells. Sequenced input: naive CD8+ T cells sorted from blood. These receptor sequences come from a man between 18 and 35 years old in good health.

This clone was picked up one time. The chain uses TRBV5-6 and TRBJ2-5; D perhaps matches TRBD2 (5 bases). The germline V gene encodes CDR1 SGHDT and CDR2 YYEEEE. CDR3 length equals 16 residues. Trimming took 1 base from V and 5 from J, leaving 18 bases between them. CDR3 sequence (DNA): TGTGCCAGCAGCTTGCGGCTAGCTCCCGAAGGGGAGACCCAGTACTTC. Protein sequence: CASSLRLAPEGETQYF.

This clone was seen a single time. The chain joins TRBV5-6 to TRBJ1-2; D might be TRBD1 (6 bases). The V end lost 2 bases, the J end lost 7 bases, and 15 bases lay between the germline ends. The germline CDR1 and CDR2 sequences are SGHDT and YYEEEE. The CDR3 extends over 14 amino acids. CDR3 loop: CASSLITGSSGYTF. The CDR3 nucleotides read TGTGCCAGCAGCTTAATAACAGGGTCTAGTGGCTACACCTTC.

A remark on this clone: Distinct nucleotide sequences in the sample also encode this CDR3. The V and J genes are TRBV11-2 and TRBJ2-5; 12 nucleotides line up with TRBD2. Germline CDR1 is SGHAT and CDR2 is FQNNGV. With 1 base clipped from V and 5 bases from J, the junction kept 2 bases outside the gene matches. The CDR3 loop spans 15 amino acids. CDR3 amino acids: CASSLVGLAGETQYF. The CDR3 coding sequence is TGTGCCAGCAGCTTAGTCGGACTAGCGGGGGAGACCCAGTACTTC.

CDR3 DNA sequence: TGTGCCAGCAGTTACGGGGGGACGGGCACTGAAGCTTTCTTT. Translating gives CASSYGGTGTEAFF. The chain carries TRBV6-5 and TRBJ1-1; D might be TRBD1 (5 bases). CDR1 and CDR2 (germline): MNHEY, SVGAGI. V shed 2 bases and J shed 4 bases, with 11 bases lying between them. This CDR3 is 14 amino acids long.

V is TRBV2 and J is TRBJ1-4; 8 positions agree with TRBD1. This CDR3 is 15 amino acids long. Germline CDR1 reads SNHLY; CDR2 reads FYNNEI. The V segment lost 6 bases and the J segment 7 bases; nucleotides outside the gene matches: 10. Written as DNA, the CDR3 is TGTGCCAGCAGCGACTGGACAGGGCAGGGTGAAAAACTGTTTTTT. Translating gives CASSDWTGQGEKLFF.

The chain has TRBV6-1 and TRBJ1-1; unclear D gene. CDR3 length equals 15 residues. Trimming removed 4 bases from V and 0 bases from J, with 12 bases in between. Germline CDR1 reads MNHNS; CDR2 reads SASEGT. The CDR3 DNA sequence: TGTGCCAGCAGTGTCCACGCAAGCCTGAACACTGAAGCTTTCTTT. The encoded protein is CASSVHASLNTEAFF.

The count of this clone is one. This sequence joins TRBV2 and TRBJ1-1; 7 bases line up with TRBD1. CDR1 is SNHLY and CDR2 is FYNNEI in the germline V gene. The CDR3 is 15 residues long. Germline trimming cut 6 bases from V and 6 bases from J; bases unmatched to any gene: 13. CDR3 amino acids: CASSPYRGSGPEAFF. The CDR3 nucleotides read TGTGCCAGCAGCCCATACAGGGGCAGCGGGCCTGAAGCTTTCTTT. The full variable domain, in which reference TRBV2 and TRBJ1-1 provide the parts outside the CDR3, is EPEVTQTPSHQVTQMGQEVILRCVPISNHLYFYWYRQILGQKVEFLVSFYNNEISEKSEIFDDQFSVERPDGSNFTLKIRSTKLEDSAMYFCASSPYRGSGPEAFFGQGTRLTVV.

This chain joins TRBV7-9 and TRBJ1-1; TRBD1 agrees at 8 bases. Germline V lookup: CDR1 SEHNR, CDR2 FQNEAQ (reference sequence). CDR3 length: 16 amino acids. The ends lost 4 bases at V and 0 bases at J; junction bases unmatched: 7. The DNA of the CDR3 is TGTGCCAGCAGCTCGGACAGGGATGATATGAACACTGAAGCTTTCTTT. It is translated as CASSSDRDDMNTEAFF.

This clone was picked up one time. This rearrangement joins TRBV14 to TRBJ1-2; D not resolved. The CDR3 totals 14 residues. V was trimmed by 0 bases and J by 7 bases, leaving 12 bases between them. Germline V CDR1 and CDR2: SGHDN, FVKESK. CDR3 region: CASSQDKRAGGYTF. The CDR3 DNA reads TGTGCCAGCAGCCAAGATAAAAGGGCCGGTGGCTACACCTTC.